This T cell receptor beta chain was identified during a study of response to subunit inactivated influenza vaccine. Overall study results and limits: Authors proposed each seasonal influenza vaccination draws in few new T cells.

From germline, CDR1 is SEHNR and CDR2 FQNEAQ (reference sequence). V dropped 3 bases and J dropped 8 bases, with 21 bases sitting between them. CDR3 length: 16 residues. TCRdb itself ran the RT-PCR reads through MiXCR, one entry per CDR3 protein. Among hundreds of thousands of distinct CDR3 sequences listed, 15% to 20% were seen once. Comment on this clonotype: The antigen is undetermined.

V gene TRBV7-9 combines with J gene TRBJ2-3, with a weak D call TRBD2 (6 bases). The origin of this receptor is a man aged 50-75 years who received an inactivated influenza vaccine. Sequenced material: CD4+ T cells sorted from PBMCs, taken 23 to 25 months after vaccination. The CDR3 nucleotides are TGTGCCAGCAGCTTTTGGGTGGACTTATCCGGGAGTACGCAGTATTTT. Amino acid sequence: CASSFWVDLSGSTQYF.